This record concerns one T cell receptor (beta chain) sequence. Its target is unknown. PCR used 60 Vbeta primers and 13 Jbeta primers. This table comes from immunoSEQ multiplex PCR, and its TCRdb copy is limited to in-frame clones, with some not included. The table records under 200,000 clones, roughly 73% of them present only once. V was trimmed by 0 bases and J by 0 bases, leaving 12 bases between them. This CDR3 has 17 amino acids. CDR1 is SGHTA, CDR2 FQGTGA, per germline. This sample was included in a study of cytomegalovirus exposure and HLA in healthy donors. The overall study: In terms of ancestry, the Caucasian-associated cluster contained 75% to 85% of the roughly 400 genotyped donors. General study points: The study labeled under 200 TCR beta chains cytomegalovirus-associated.

The study sampled nominally healthy donors, though unrecorded immune exposures were likely. This clonotype originated in a woman aged 40 to 50 in good health and CMV-seropositive. What was sequenced was PBMCs. V usage is TRBV7-3 and J usage is TRBJ1-3; D gene uncertain. The CDR3 DNA sequence: TGTGCCAGCAGCTTAACGCCCCCCGGGAGCTCTGGAAACACCATATATTTT. Translation: CASSLTPPGSSGNTIYF.